One sample yielded the 27 T cell receptor beta chains listed below, sequenced in a study of blood T cells in healthy people across ages. For the second PCR, which ran for 7 to 11 cycles, a sample-barcoded 5' primer and a J-beta primer mix were used. In TCRdb, the 5' RACE reads were re-called with MiXCR into one record per CDR3 protein. The data show around 870,000 distinct CDR3 sequences, with under 30% seen just once and approximately 15% held by the top ten. Sequenced sample: blood. All receptors derive from a woman older than 75 in good health.

This clonotype was detected ten times or more. The gene calls are TRBV6-1 and TRBJ2-7; D call uncertain. Trimming left V 2 bases short and J 5 bases short, with 7 bases between. This CDR3 has 12 amino acids. CDR1 MNHNS and CDR2 SASEGT come from the germline V gene. CDR3: CASSEITNEQYF. CDR3 nucleotides: TGTGCCAGCAGTGAAATCACGAACGAGCAGTACTTC.

The V gene is TRBV14, the J gene TRBJ1-1, with D perhaps TRBD1 (5 bases). There are 18 residues in the CDR3. Per germline, CDR1 SGHDN and CDR2 FVKESK. Deletions cut 4 bases from V and 1 base from J, with 22 bases between. In nucleotides, the CDR3 is TGTGCCAGCAGCCCGGAATGGGGGGTGGAAACCAGGAACACTGAAGCTTTCTTT. Protein sequence: CASSPEWGVETRNTEAFF.

This clonotype occurred many times. The V call is TRBV4-3, the J call TRBJ2-1; 12 nucleotides align to TRBD1. V lost 1 base, J lost 1 base, and 8 bases stayed unmatched. Germline CDR1 LGHNA, CDR2 YSLEER. This CDR3 is built from 19 residues. The CDR3 nucleotides read TGCGCCAGCAGCCAAGGTGCGGGACAGGGGGCCCTATCCTACAATGAGCAGTTCTTC. Translation gives CASSQGAGQGALSYNEQFF.

The chain combines TRBV20-1 with TRBJ2-1; TRBD2 agrees at 10 bases. Germline V lookup: CDR1 DFQATT, CDR2 SNEGSKA (reference sequence). The CDR3 extends over 14 amino acids. The V gene end was trimmed by 4 bases and the J gene end by 2 bases; junction bases not matched to a gene: 2. Here the CDR3 reads CSATSGGAYNEQFF. CDR3 in DNA: TGCAGTGCTACGAGCGGGGGGGCCTACAATGAGCAGTTCTTC.

This clonotype was detected ten times or more. The genes are TRBV10-3 and TRBJ2-7; 9 positions match TRBD2. With 6 bases clipped from V and 4 bases from J, the junction kept 4 bases outside the gene matches. The CDR3 loop spans 13 amino acids. Germline values: CDR1 ENHRY, CDR2 SYGVKD. CDR3 DNA: TGTGCCATCAGGCGGGGGGGCGGGTACGAGCAGTACTTC. It is translated as CAIRRGGGYEQYF.

The chain employs TRBV10-1 and TRBJ2-5; a weak D match, TRBD2 (7 bases). Germline CDR1 is WNHNN and CDR2 is SYGVQD (reference sequence). CDR3 size: 15 residues. V lost 3 bases to trimming and J lost 5 bases, with 16 bases between them. CDR3 sequence: CASSDSRGGGETQYF. CDR3 coding DNA: TGCGCCAGCAGTGACTCGAGAGGGGGGGGTGAGACCCAGTACTTC.

For this clonotype: A much larger clone lies one base from this, so it may be a read error. The chain uses TRBV5-5 and TRBJ2-7, with D perhaps given as TRBD1 or TRBD2 (5 bases each). V was cut by 4 bases and J by 7 bases, with 24 bases left in between. This CDR3 is 16 amino acids long. Germline CDR1 is SGHKS and CDR2 is YYEKEE (reference sequence). The CDR3 DNA reads TGTGCCAGCAGCCCTGGGGACCCCCTTTCACACAATGAGCAGTACTTC. This sequence encodes CASSPGDPLSHNEQYF.

This clonotype was observed at least ten times. The V gene is TRBV11-2, the J gene TRBJ2-2; weak D call: TRBD1 (5 bases). Between the trimmed V and J ends, which lost 4 bases and 5 bases, there was a span of 11 bases. This CDR3 has 14 residues. Germline loops: CDR1 SGHAT, CDR2 FQNNGV. CDR3 sequence (DNA): TGTGCCAGCAGCTCACAGGTTGGGACCGGGGAGCTGTTTTTT. Translation: CASSSQVGTGELFF.

Comment on this clonotype: At one end, the junction sequence differs from germline, possibly due to a read error. V usage is TRBV12-3 or TRBV12-4 and J usage is TRBJ2-3; TRBD2 might be the D (6 bases). CDR3 length: 16 residues. CDR3 protein: CASSLAGGGKADTQYF. The CDR3 DNA sequence: TGTGCCAGCAGTTTAGCGGGCGGAGGGAAGGCAGATACGCAATATTTT.

The genes are TRBV29-1 and TRBJ2-3, with 7 bases that match TRBD2. After removal of 8 bases from V and 1 base from J, the junction contained 6 bases not matched to a gene. The CDR3 length is 13 residues. The germline gives CDR1 SQVTM, CDR2 ANQGSEA. CDR3 DNA: TGCAGCTCGAGCGGGGTGGGCACAGATACGCAGTATTTT. Its translation: CSSSGVGTDTQYF.

In this sample, this clonotype turned up a few times. The chain links TRBV28 to TRBJ1-6; weak D call: TRBD1 (5 bases). The CDR3 is 19 residues long. Germline lookup yields CDR1 MDHEN and CDR2 SYDVKM. V lost 6 bases, J lost 0 bases, and 21 bases lay in between. In DNA, the CDR3 is TGTGCCAGCAGCCCAAAGAGTAGACAGACGAGCTCCTATAATTCACCCCTCCACTTT. Its translation is CASSPKSRQTSSYNSPLHF.

This clonotype was counted at least ten times. The chain uses TRBV12-3 or TRBV12-4 and TRBJ2-3; 10 bases line up with TRBD2. The CDR3 runs to 14 residues. The trim removed 7 bases at V and 4 bases at J, leaving 5 bases unmatched. The CDR3 region has the DNA TGTGCCAGCATCACTAGCGGGACAGCAGATACGCAGTATTTT. As protein: CASITSGTADTQYF.

This clonotype was recorded many times. The chain has TRBV20-1 and TRBJ2-1, with 7 nucleotides matching TRBD2. Trimming took 0 bases from V and 9 from J; bases not matched to a gene: 5. Germline loops: CDR1 DFQATT, CDR2 SNEGSKA (reference sequence). This CDR3 contains 13 residues. CDR3 DNA sequence: TGCAGTGCTAGAGAGGCCCCGGGGGGTGAGCAGTTCTTC. Its translation: CSAREAPGGEQFF.

The table lists this clonotype with a few counts. The J gene is TRBJ1-1, the V gene TRBV30; D not resolved. The CDR3 has 13 amino acids. The germline V gene encodes CDR1 GTSNPN and CDR2 SVGIG (reference sequence). Trimming took off 6 bases at V and 1 base at J, with 12 bases between the two ends. CDR3 coding DNA: TGTGCCTGCGGGCTTTTCGGGAACACTGAAGCTTTCTTT. It specifies CACGLFGNTEAFF.

With regard to this clonotype: A much larger clone differs from this one at a single base, so this may be a read error. The rearrangement links TRBV20-1 to TRBJ2-1; D is perhaps TRBD1 or TRBD2 (6 bases each). The end of the DNA aligns better with TRBJ2-7, so the J call may be wrong. The length of the CDR3 is 13 residues. Germline V gene sequence: CDR1 DFQATT, CDR2 SNEGSKA (reference sequence). The CDR3 is CSLGGPLYNEQYF. CDR3 DNA sequence: TGCAGCCTAGGGGGGCCCCTCTACAATGAGCAGTACTTC.

This clonotype was observed at least ten times. The gene calls are TRBV7-9 and TRBJ2-5; maybe TRBD2 (6 bases). The germline V gene has CDR1 SEHNR and CDR2 FQNEAQ (reference sequence). The CDR3 runs 15 residues. Deletions cut 4 bases from V and 4 bases from J, with 16 bases between. DNA of the CDR3: TGTGCCAGCAGCTCCGGGACTTTGATTAGAGAGACCCAGTACTTC. It codes for CASSSGTLIRETQYF.

This clonotype was detected once. This chain connects TRBV7-2 to TRBJ1-6; perhaps TRBD1 as D (6 bases). Per germline, CDR1 SGHTA and CDR2 FQGNSA. Trimming removed 5 bases at V and 9 bases at J, with 11 bases between. The CDR3 has 13 amino acids. The CDR3 loop reads CASSERGSSPLHF. The CDR3 nucleotides read TGTGCCAGCAGCGAGAGGGGGAGTTCACCCCTCCACTTT. Full variable domain (rest looked up from reference TRBV7-2 and TRBJ1-6): GAGVSQSPSNKVTEKGKDVELRCDPISGHTALYWYRQSLGQGLEFLIYFQGNSAPDKSGLPSDRFSAERTGGSVSTLTIQRTQQEDSAVYLCASSERGSSPLHFGNGTRLTVT.

This clonotype was found many times. The chain employs TRBV6-2 or TRBV6-3 and TRBJ1-5; D ambiguous. This CDR3 spans 16 amino acids. CDR1 is MNHEY, CDR2 SVGEGT, per germline. V was shortened by 6 bases and J by 0 bases, with 15 bases between the two germline ends. The DNA of the CDR3 is TGTGCCAGCAGCCGCCTGTACCCTTATAGCAATCAGCCCCAGCATTTT. Protein sequence: CASSRLYPYSNQPQHF.

This clonotype appeared many times. The chain recombines TRBV5-1 with TRBJ1-2; D is ambiguous. Germline loops: CDR1 SGHRS, CDR2 YFSETQ. Trimming left V 3 bases short and J 3 bases short, with 12 bases between. The CDR3 runs 14 residues. The CDR3 is CASSWGGKDYGYTF. CDR3 in DNA: TGCGCCAGCAGCTGGGGAGGGAAGGACTATGGCTACACCTTC.

The J gene is TRBJ2-3, the V gene TRBV12-3 or TRBV12-4; D call uncertain. Trimming shortened V by 3 bases and J by 0 bases, and 10 bases separated the two germline ends. The CDR3 is 15 residues long. Written as DNA, the CDR3 is TGTGCCAGCAGTTTGAGAACCCAGAGCACAGATACGCAGTATTTT. It translates to CASSLRTQSTDTQYF.

This clonotype was observed a few times. The rearrangement uses TRBV7-9 and TRBJ2-2; perhaps TRBD1 as D (6 bases). This CDR3 is 15 amino acids long. V was pared by 5 bases and J by 0 bases, with 10 bases between. Per germline, CDR1 SEHNR and CDR2 FQNEAQ (reference sequence). The CDR3: CASSNRETNTGELFF. The CDR3, as DNA: TGTGCCAGCAGCAACAGGGAGACGAACACCGGGGAGCTGTTTTTT.

The V call is TRBV24-1, the J call TRBJ2-5; D gene uncertain. The V end lost 3 bases, the J end lost 1 base, and 8 bases lay between the germline ends. From germline, CDR1 is KGHDR and CDR2 SFDVKD. The CDR3 has 14 amino acids. CDR3: CATSDRGAQETQYF. As DNA, the CDR3 is TGTGCCACCAGTGATCGAGGCGCCCAAGAGACCCAGTACTTC.

At least ten counts were recorded for this clonotype. J is TRBJ1-2 and V is TRBV20-1; tentative D call: TRBD1 (6 bases). The CDR3 sequence is 14 residues long. Per the germline V gene, CDR1 is DFQATT and CDR2 is SNEGSKA (reference sequence). V was pared by 0 bases and J by 3 bases, with 11 bases between. CDR3 sequence: CSARDWGADYGYTF. The CDR3 DNA reads as TGCAGTGCTAGAGATTGGGGGGCTGACTATGGCTACACCTTC.

This clonotype was seen more than once but under ten times. This may be a read error: a much more frequent sequence differs by one nucleotide. The V and J genes are TRBV4-3 and TRBJ2-3; perhaps TRBD1 as D (6 bases). Germline loops: CDR1 LGHNA, CDR2 YSLEER. The CDR3 contains 15 residues. V dropped 1 base and J dropped 3 bases, with 11 bases sitting between them. The CDR3 protein is CASSQGQGKTDTQYF. The DNA for the CDR3 is TGCGCCAGCAGCCAAGGCCAGGGGAAAACAGATACGCAGTATTTT.

This clonotype was seen at least ten times. The chain employs TRBV7-2 and TRBJ2-1, with D perhaps matching TRBD1 (6 bases). Germline CDR1 and CDR2: SGHTA and FQGNSA. With 4 bases removed from V and 7 bases from J, the gap between germline ends came to 17 bases. The CDR3 is 15 residues long. The CDR3 loop is CASSSVPGTPNEQFF. CDR3 nucleotide sequence: TGTGCCAGCAGCTCGGTCCCCGGGACACCAAATGAGCAGTTCTTC.

CDR3 bases: TGTGCCAGCAGCTCTAGGGACGGACATAACTATGGCTACACCTTC. Its translation is CASSSRDGHNYGYTF. The chain couples TRBV7-9 to TRBJ1-2, with D possibly matching TRBD1 (5 bases). Germline assignment: CDR1 SEHNR and CDR2 FQNEAQ (reference sequence). This CDR3 comprises 15 residues. V lost 4 bases and J 1 base, leaving 13 bases between the germline ends.

J is TRBJ2-5 and V is TRBV5-1, with D maybe TRBD2 (6 bases). This CDR3 contains 14 residues. The V end was cut by 3 bases, the J end by 4 bases, with 13 bases between. Germline CDR1 is SGHRS and CDR2 is YFSETQ. The CDR3 DNA is TGCGCCAGCAGCTGGAAAGTCGGGGGAGAGACCCAGTACTTC. Translation: CASSWKVGGETQYF. Combining the CDR3 with reference TRBV5-1 and TRBJ2-5 gives the whole variable domain KAGVTQTPRYLIKTRGQQVTLSCSPISGHRSVSWYQQTPGQGLQFLFEYFSETQRNKGNFPGRFSGRQFSNSRSEMNVSTLELGDSALYLCASSWKVGGETQYFGPGTRLLVL.